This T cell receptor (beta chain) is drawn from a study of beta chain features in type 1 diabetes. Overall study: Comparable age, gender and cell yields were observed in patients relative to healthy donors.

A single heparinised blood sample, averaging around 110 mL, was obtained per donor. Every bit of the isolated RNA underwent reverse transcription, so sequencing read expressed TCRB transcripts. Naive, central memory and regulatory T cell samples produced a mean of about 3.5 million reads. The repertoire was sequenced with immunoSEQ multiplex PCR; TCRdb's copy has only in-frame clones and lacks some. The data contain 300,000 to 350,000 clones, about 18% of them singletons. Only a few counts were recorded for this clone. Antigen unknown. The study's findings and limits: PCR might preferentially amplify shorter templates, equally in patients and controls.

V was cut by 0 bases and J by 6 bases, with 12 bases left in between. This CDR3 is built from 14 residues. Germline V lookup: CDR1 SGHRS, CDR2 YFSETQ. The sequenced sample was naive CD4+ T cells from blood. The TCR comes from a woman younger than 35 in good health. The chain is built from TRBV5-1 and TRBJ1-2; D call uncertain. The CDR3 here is CASSLAYPPDGYTF. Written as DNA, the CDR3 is TGCGCCAGCAGCTTGGCCTACCCGCCGGATGGCTACACCTTC. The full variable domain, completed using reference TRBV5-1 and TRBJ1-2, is KAGVTQTPRYLIKTRGQQVTLSCSPISGHRSVSWYQQTPGQGLQFLFEYFSETQRNKGNFPGRFSGRQFSNSRSEMNVSTLELGDSALYLCASSLAYPPDGYTFGSGTRLTVV.